This TCR beta chain was obtained from a study of human T cells and chemical hapten exposure. TCRdb fed the RACE reads into MiXCR, producing one record per CDR3 protein. Counted here are under 150,000 distinct CDR3 sequences, roughly an eighth occurring once; the ten biggest clones make up approximately 1.4%. Time point denoted: patch test 1, 2 weeks after DPC sensitization. Noted treatment: therapeutic diphenylcyclopropenone sensitization with weekly scalp DPC. This clonotype was recorded many times. CDR1 and CDR2 from the germline V gene are DFQATT and SNEGSKA (reference sequence). The V gene lost 5 bases and the J gene lost 1 base, with 14 bases spanning the gap. The CDR3 covers 14 residues.

The V and J genes are TRBV20-1 and TRBJ2-5; no clear D gene. The sequences come from whole blood, collected in connection with sensitization to the hapten diphenylcyclopropenone (DPC). This receptor was obtained from a woman aged 45 to 65 with alopecia areata. Some clones in this sample may be carry-over from other donors' samples. The chain's CDR3 is CSAVRVGLQETQYF. CDR3 in DNA: TGCAGTGCTGTAAGGGTAGGGCTCCAAGAGACCCAGTACTTC.